This passage covers 19 T cell receptor beta chains from one sample sequenced in a study of blood T cell repertoires in COVID-19. The assay was immunoSEQ multiplex PCR, and TCRdb's table has in-frame clones only and misses some. The table shows about 250,000 clones, with roughly 87% occurring only once. The specimen sequenced was peripheral blood. The receptors were sampled from a woman in her thirties or forties who had recovered from COVID-19.

This chain connects TRBV20-1 to TRBJ2-7, with TRBD2 matching 8 bases. V trimming: 3 bases; J trimming: 5 bases; junction bases outside the gene matches: 9. This CDR3 is built from 14 residues. Germline CDR1 reads DFQATT; CDR2 reads SNEGSKA (reference sequence). This CDR3 reads CSASEAGGLDEQYV. The DNA of the CDR3 is TGCAGTGCTAGTGAGGCGGGAGGACTCGACGAGCAGTACGTC.

V is TRBV19 and J is TRBJ2-6, with 7 bases identical to TRBD1. V lost 3 bases, J lost 2 bases, and 7 bases stayed unmatched. Germline V CDR1 and CDR2: LNHDA, SQIVND (reference sequence). The length of the CDR3 is 17 residues. CDR3 in DNA: TGTGCCAGTAGTATCCGACAGGGAGAGGCTGGGGCCAACGTCCTGACTTTC. Its protein is CASSIRQGEAGANVLTF.

The gene calls are TRBV6-1 and TRBJ1-2, with D unresolved. V was shortened by 4 bases and J by 5 bases, with 20 bases between the two germline ends. Per the germline V gene, CDR1 is MNHNS and CDR2 is SASEGT. The CDR3 sequence is 16 residues long. The CDR3 nucleotides are TGTGCCAGCAGTGCAACCGTCGCAGGCTCTACTTATGGCTACACCTTC. Translated: CASSATVAGSTYGYTF.

The V call is TRBV6-5, the J call TRBJ1-1, with no clear D. V lost 4 bases and J lost 10, with 16 bases in between. This CDR3 is built from 13 residues. The germline V gene encodes CDR1 MNHEY and CDR2 SVGAGI. CDR3 amino acids: CASSSISSGGAFF. CDR3 DNA: TGTGCCAGCAGTTCGATAAGCAGCGGTGGAGCTTTCTTT.

The chain uses TRBV7-9 and TRBJ1-2; weak D call: TRBD1 (6 bases). This CDR3 region has 14 residues. Trimming left V 1 base short and J 8 bases short, with 14 bases between. Germline lookup yields CDR1 SEHNR and CDR2 FQNEAQ (reference sequence). CDR3 nucleotide sequence: TGTGCCAGCAGCTTAGGAGGGGGAGGGGCCGGCTACACCTTC. Protein: CASSLGGGGAGYTF.

This clone was detected only once. V usage is TRBV2 and J usage is TRBJ1-1; TRBD1 aligns across 8 bases. CDR1 SNHLY and CDR2 FYNNEI come from the germline V gene. This CDR3 region has 15 residues. Germline trimming cut 5 bases from V and 6 bases from J; bases unmatched to any gene: 11. The CDR3 nucleotides are TGTGCCAGCAGTCCCCCGGACAGGGATGGGGCTGAAGCTTTCTTT. This encodes CASSPPDRDGAEAFF.

The chain is built from TRBV5-1 and TRBJ2-7; a weak D match, TRBD1 (6 bases). With 4 bases removed from V and 3 bases from J, the gap between germline ends came to 14 bases. In germline, CDR1 is SGHRS, CDR2 YFSETQ. The CDR3 runs to 14 residues. The CDR3 loop reads CASSTLKDSYEQYF. CDR3 nucleotides: TGCGCCAGCAGCACGCTCAAGGACAGCTACGAGCAGTACTTC.

The chain's CDR3 is CSVGQLTVNTEAFF. As DNA, the CDR3 is TGCAGCGTTGGACAGCTCACCGTGAACACTGAAGCTTTCTTT. The chain has TRBV29-1 and TRBJ1-1; possible D gene TRBD1, 5 bases. The CDR3 totals 14 residues. Germline assignment: CDR1 SQVTM and CDR2 ANQGSEA. Trimming left V 4 bases short and J 0 bases short, with 12 bases between.

V usage is TRBV2 and J usage is TRBJ1-2, with TRBD1 matching over 8 bases. V shed 4 bases, J shed 5 bases, and the junction held 6 bases outside the gene matches. Germline V gene lookup returns CDR1 SNHLY and CDR2 FYNNEI. CDR3 length: 14 amino acids. CDR3 DNA: TGTGCCAGCAGTGGCCAGGGGGCGGTATATGGCTACACCTTC. This translates into CASSGQGAVYGYTF.

The chain links TRBV24-1 to TRBJ2-2, with D hard to call. The CDR3 length is 15 residues. In germline, CDR1 is KGHDR, CDR2 SFDVKD. V lost 1 base and J lost 4, with 9 bases in between. The CDR3 is CATSDFREATGELFF. Here the CDR3 DNA reads TGTGCCACCAGTGATTTTAGAGAGGCCACCGGGGAGCTGTTTTTT.

The rearrangement links TRBV30 to TRBJ1-5; 7 bases are a match to TRBD1. Germline CDR1 GTSNPN, CDR2 SVGIG (reference sequence). The CDR3 runs 16 residues. The trim removed 0 bases at V and 0 bases at J, leaving 5 bases unmatched. The CDR3 bases are TGTGCCTGGAGTGTCGAGGGGGCTGGTAGCAATCAGCCCCAGCATTTT. It is translated as CAWSVEGAGSNQPQHF.

The rearrangement joins TRBV6-5 to TRBJ2-7, with 12 bases matching TRBD2. V was clipped by 7 bases and J by 3 bases; unmatched bases: 4. This CDR3 has 14 residues. Germline CDR1 MNHEY, CDR2 SVGAGI. In DNA form, the CDR3 reads TGTGCCAGCAAACTAGCGGGGGGACACTACGAGCAGTACTTC. It yields the protein CASKLAGGHYEQYF.

This clone was detected once. CDR3 protein: CASSQRVNYGYTF. The CDR3 DNA is TGCGCCAGCAGCCAGAGGGTTAACTATGGCTACACCTTC. The chain couples TRBV4-3 to TRBJ1-2, with no clear D. Trimming shortened V by 3 bases and J by 1 base, and 6 bases separated the two germline ends. Germline CDR1 is LGHNA and CDR2 is YSLEER. The CDR3 is 13 residues long.

The V and J genes are TRBV2 and TRBJ1-2, with a tentative D call TRBD1 (5 bases). Trimming took off 4 bases at V and 6 bases at J, with 12 bases between the two ends. This CDR3 has 13 residues. Germline V CDR1 and CDR2: SNHLY, FYNNEI. The CDR3 nucleotides are TGTGCCAGCAGTGTCGGGGGATGGCATGGCTACACCTTC. Amino acids: CASSVGGWHGYTF. The entire variable domain, with the rest obtained from reference TRBV2 and TRBJ1-2, is as follows: EPEVTQTPSHQVTQMGQEVILRCVPISNHLYFYWYRQILGQKVEFLVSFYNNEISEKSEIFDDQFSVERPDGSNFTLKIRSTKLEDSAMYFCASSVGGWHGYTFGSGTRLTVV.

The chain links TRBV27 to TRBJ1-1; TRBD1 matches 11 bases. Germline V lookup: CDR1 MNHEY, CDR2 SMNVEV (reference sequence). V dropped 5 bases and J dropped 4; count of bases not matched to a gene: 9. CDR3 length: 16 residues. Here the CDR3 DNA reads TGTGCCAGCAGTACCCGGACAGGGGGCTTGATCACTGAAGCTTTCTTT. It specifies CASSTRTGGLITEAFF.

Written as DNA, the CDR3 is TGTGCCAGCAAGGGAGGGGGGTTCTACAATGAGCAGTTCTTC. Its translation: CASKGGGFYNEQFF. The rearrangement joins TRBV6-5 to TRBJ2-1, with D possibly matching TRBD2 (7 bases). Germline-derived CDR1 and CDR2 are MNHEY and SVGAGI. V was cut by 7 bases and J by 3 bases, with 13 bases left in between. The CDR3 is made up of 14 amino acids.

The rearrangement links TRBV6-6 to TRBJ2-6, with D tentatively TRBD1 (5 bases). This CDR3 is built from 15 residues. The germline CDR1 and CDR2 sequences are MNHNY and SVGAGI (reference sequence). Between the trimmed V and J ends, which lost 6 bases and 4 bases, there was a span of 13 bases. CDR3 coding DNA: TGTGCCAGCAGACTAAGACAGTCGGGGGCCAACGTCCTGACTTTC. This gives the protein CASRLRQSGANVLTF.

The genes are TRBV15 and TRBJ2-1, with TRBD2 matching over 9 bases. Germline CDR1 LNHNV, CDR2 YYDKDF (reference sequence). The CDR3 runs 17 residues. V shed 0 bases, J shed 6 bases, and the junction held 9 bases outside the gene matches. For the CDR3, the DNA is TGTGCCACCAGCAGAGAATTTAGCGGGAGTCCGTCCAATGAGCAGTTCTTC. This encodes CATSREFSGSPSNEQFF.

The chain uses TRBV10-3 and TRBJ2-1; 7 bases match TRBD2. V dropped 2 bases and J dropped 2; count of bases not matched to a gene: 3. The CDR3 sequence is 15 residues long. Germline V lookup: CDR1 ENHRY, CDR2 SYGVKD. The CDR3 bases are TGTGCCATCAGTGAGGGACTAGAGACCTACAATGAGCAGTTCTTC. This codes for CAISEGLETYNEQFF.